A selection of T cell receptor beta chains follows, all from one sample in a study of blood T cell repertoires in COVID-19. Using immunoSEQ multiplex PCR, the repertoire was profiled, and TCRdb retains in-frame clones only, with some absent. This table holds tens of thousands of clones, over 75% found once. The sequenced material came from peripheral blood. These receptors came from a human donor in a cohort sampled during active COVID-19. Each CDR3 is given with its conserved first and last residue. The order of the fields is D gene, clone size, V gene, J gene, CDR3 protein, CDR3 DNA. The D gene is left open where the match is weak. Not every row has a clone size; where given, it reads once, few, many or a size class.

NA	few	TRBV11-2	TRBJ2-7	CASSLGASYEQYF	TGTGCCAGCAGCTTAGGGGCCTCCTACGAGCAGTACTTC
TRBD1	NA	TRBV9	TRBJ1-1	CASSPGQGAGEAFF	TGTGCCAGCAGCCCGGGACAGGGGGCGGGTGAAGCTTTCTTT
TRBD2	once	TRBV9	TRBJ2-7	CASSVAGGESYEQYF	TGTGCCAGCAGCGTCGCCGGGGGGGAATCCTACGAGCAGTACTTC
TRBD2	NA	TRBV4-3	TRBJ2-7	CASSQDGLAGVRYEQYF	TGCGCCAGCAGCCAAGATGGACTAGCGGGAGTCCGCTACGAGCAGTACTTC
TRBD2	NA	TRBV7-2	TRBJ2-7	CASSLGLAGEQYF	TGTGCCAGCAGCTTAGGACTAGCGGGGGAGCAGTACTTC
NA	few	TRBV5-1	TRBJ1-3	CASSPQGPGNTIYF	TGCGCCAGCAGTCCGCAGGGCCCCGGAAACACCATATATTTT
TRBD1	medium-sized	TRBV30	TRBJ1-1	CAWERDRGTNTEAFF	TGTGCCTGGGAGAGGGACAGGGGAACGAACACTGAAGCTTTCTTT
NA	NA	TRBV5-1	TRBJ2-3	CASMIGTSTDTQYF	TGCGCCAGCATGATTGGGACTAGCACAGATACGCAGTATTTT
TRBD1	NA	TRBV7-2	TRBJ1-2	CASSLHLPGQGVYGYTF	TGTGCCAGCAGCTTACACCTTCCGGGACAGGGGGTATATGGCTACACCTTC
NA	NA	TRBV4-2	TRBJ1-5	CASSQDYIPTVPPQHF	TGTGCCAGCAGCCAAGATTACATCCCCACAGTCCCGCCCCAGCATTTT
NA	NA	TRBV4-3	TRBJ1-6	CASSQSQAPNSPLHF	TGCGCCAGCAGCCAAAGTCAGGCCCCGAATTCACCCCTCCACTTT
NA	once	TRBV19	TRBJ2-6	CASKGYGANVLTF	TGTGCCAGTAAGGGGTACGGGGCCAACGTCCTGACTTTC
TRBD2	once	TRBV7-2	TRBJ2-7	CASSLLSLAGEQYF	TGTGCCAGCAGCTTATTGTCTCTAGCGGGGGAGCAGTACTTC
NA	NA	TRBV9	TRBJ1-2	CASSVAAQSGAGYTF	TGTGCCAGCAGCGTAGCTGCCCAAAGCGGCGCTGGCTACACCTTC
TRBD2	NA	TRBV9	TRBJ2-1	CASSVDRTSGGEQFF	TGTGCCAGCAGCGTAGATCGGACTAGCGGGGGTGAGCAGTTCTTC
NA	NA	TRBV4-1	TRBJ1-2	CASSQDSRGNYGYTF	TGCGCCAGCAGCCAAGATTCCCGGGGTAACTATGGCTACACCTTC
TRBD1	NA	TRBV4-3	TRBJ1-1	CASSHNRGHFAFF	TGCGCCAGCAGCCACAACAGGGGCCACTTCGCTTTCTTT
NA	NA	TRBV6-5	TRBJ2-7	CASRQGPEQYF	TGTGCCAGCAGGCAGGGTCCCGAGCAGTACTTC
TRBD1	NA	TRBV19	TRBJ2-3	CASNFRQGVGDTQYF	TGTGCCAGTAATTTCCGGCAGGGGGTGGGGGATACGCAGTATTTT
TRBD2	once	TRBV4-1	TRBJ2-5	CASRRLAGEPPGETQYF	TGCGCCAGCAGAAGACTAGCGGGAGAACCCCCCGGAGAGACCCAGTACTTC
NA	NA	TRBV13	TRBJ2-1	CASSLEGLGLNNEQFF	TGTGCCAGCAGCTTAGAAGGCCTAGGACTCAACAATGAGCAGTTCTTC
NA	NA	TRBV7-9	TRBJ1-6	CASSSRGGDSSYNSPLHF	TGTGCCAGCAGCTCTCGAGGGGGTGACAGCTCCTATAATTCACCCCTCCACTTT
NA	NA	TRBV7-9	TRBJ2-1	CASSLGPDSGRAVYNEQFF	TGTGCCAGCAGCTTAGGACCCGATAGCGGAAGAGCGGTTTACAATGAGCAGTTCTTC
TRBD2	NA	TRBV15	TRBJ2-7	CATRTTSGAYEQYF	TGTGCCACCAGGACTACTAGCGGAGCTTACGAGCAGTACTTC
NA	NA	TRBV18	TRBJ2-3	CASSPATPRADTQYF	TGTGCCAGCTCACCAGCGACCCCTAGAGCAGATACGCAGTATTTT